A single sample gave rise to the 27 T cell receptor beta chains below, sequenced in a study of blood T cell repertoires in COVID-19. Data came from immunoSEQ multiplex PCR; TCRdb stores just in-frame clones and leaves some out. The sample yields approximately 70,000 clones, 82% seen once. The material sequenced was peripheral blood. All receptors derive from a human donor in a cohort sampled during active COVID-19.

This chain links TRBV5-1 with TRBJ2-7, with TRBD2 matching over 7 bases. The CDR3 length is 17 residues. V shed 4 bases, J shed 0 bases, and the junction held 13 bases outside the gene matches. Germline-derived CDR1 and CDR2 are SGHRS and YFSETQ. CDR3 loop: CASSESPSSGTSYEQYF. The CDR3 nucleotides read TGCGCCAGCAGCGAATCGCCTTCTAGCGGTACCTCCTACGAGCAGTACTTC.

The chain combines TRBV11-2 with TRBJ2-5, with TRBD2 identical over 7 bases. CDR3 length: 12 amino acids. J lost 10 bases, V lost 5 bases, and 7 bases had no gene match. Germline CDR1 reads SGHAT; CDR2 reads FQNNGV. CDR3 sequence: CASSPAGEGQYF. The CDR3 coding sequence is TGTGCCAGCAGCCCTGCGGGGGAGGGCCAGTACTTC.

This rearrangement joins TRBV5-1 to TRBJ1-4; D is unclear. This CDR3 is 14 amino acids long. Deletions cut 2 bases from V and 7 bases from J, with 12 bases between. Per the germline V gene, CDR1 is SGHRS and CDR2 is YFSETQ. The CDR3 loop is CASSFRGIGEKLFF. The CDR3 coding sequence is TGCGCCAGCAGCTTCCGTGGTATCGGTGAAAAACTGTTTTTT.

The chain carries TRBV27 and TRBJ2-7; D ambiguous. V dropped 0 bases and J dropped 3 bases, with 9 bases sitting between them. The germline V gene encodes CDR1 MNHEY and CDR2 SMNVEV (reference sequence). The CDR3 covers 14 residues. Here the CDR3 reads CASSLSSLYYEQYF. DNA of the CDR3: TGTGCCAGCAGTTTATCGTCGCTATACTACGAGCAGTACTTC.

The chain links TRBV6-6 to TRBJ2-7, with D possibly being TRBD1 (5 bases). V was trimmed by 0 bases and J by 2 bases, leaving 14 bases between them. Germline lookup yields CDR1 MNHNY and CDR2 SVGAGI (reference sequence). This CDR3 is 16 amino acids long. The CDR3 nucleotides are TGTGCCAGCAGTTACTCAACCCAGGGAATCCCCTACGAGCAGTACTTC. This translates into CASSYSTQGIPYEQYF.

The rearrangement joins TRBV15 to TRBJ1-2; 7 bases line up with TRBD1. This CDR3 region has 14 residues. Germline-derived CDR1 and CDR2 are LNHNV and YYDKDF (reference sequence). V gave up 5 bases and J gave up 0 bases; unmatched junction bases: 3. CDR3 in amino acids: CATSRGTANYGYTF. In DNA, the CDR3 is TGTGCCACCAGCCGCGGGACAGCTAACTATGGCTACACCTTC.

V and J are TRBV27 and TRBJ2-7; 7 nucleotides agree with TRBD2. The CDR3 totals 15 residues. The germline V gene has CDR1 MNHEY and CDR2 SMNVEV (reference sequence). Trimming removed 3 bases from V and 4 bases from J; junction bases left unmatched: 9. CDR3 amino acids: CASSFVGGEGYEQYF. The CDR3 DNA reads TGTGCCAGCAGTTTTGTGGGGGGGGAGGGTTACGAGCAGTACTTC.

The genes are TRBV4-2 and TRBJ1-2; D gene unclear. The CDR3 length is 15 residues. The V gene lost 3 bases and the J gene lost 5 bases, with 16 bases spanning the gap. The V gene's germline CDR1 is LGHNA and CDR2 YNFKEQ. CDR3 region: CASSHDRELMYGYTF. The DNA of the CDR3 is TGTGCCAGCAGCCACGATAGGGAGCTCATGTATGGCTACACCTTC.

The rearrangement uses TRBV3-1 (or the pseudogene TRBV3-2) and TRBJ2-2, with D maybe TRBD1 (5 bases). The CDR3 length is 13 residues. The germline V gene encodes CDR1 LGHDT and CDR2 YNNKEL (reference sequence). Deletions cut 4 bases from V and 4 bases from J, with 7 bases between. CDR3 sequence: CASSPQVTGELFF. CDR3 nucleotide sequence: TGTGCCAGCAGCCCACAGGTCACCGGGGAGCTGTTTTTT.

The chain recombines TRBV5-1 with TRBJ2-7; 10 bases line up with TRBD2. CDR1 and CDR2 (germline): SGHRS, YFSETQ. CDR3 length: 15 amino acids. V trimming: 0 bases; J trimming: 3 bases; junction bases outside the gene matches: 3. CDR3 coding DNA: TGCGCCAGCAGCTTGGGCCTAGCGGGGGTCTACGAGCAGTACTTC. Protein sequence: CASSLGLAGVYEQYF.

The CDR3 coding sequence is TGTGCCTGGTGGGGGGGGATGAATTCACCCCTCCACTTT. Translation: CAWWGGMNSPLHF. The chain uses TRBV30 and TRBJ1-6; D possibly corresponds to TRBD1 (5 bases). This CDR3 spans 13 amino acids. Germline CDR1 and CDR2: GTSNPN and SVGIG (reference sequence). V was shortened by 5 bases and J by 7 bases, with 12 bases between the two germline ends.

This rearrangement joins TRBV15 to TRBJ1-4; no clear D. Germline V CDR1 and CDR2: LNHNV, YYDKDF (reference sequence). This CDR3 is built from 16 residues. V was pared by 0 bases and J by 8 bases, with 16 bases between. CDR3 protein: CATSRERVAGEEKLFF. The CDR3 nucleotides read TGTGCCACCAGCAGAGAGAGAGTTGCTGGAGAGGAAAAACTGTTTTTT.

The V call is TRBV11-2, the J call TRBJ1-3; D call uncertain. Germline CDR1 SGHAT, CDR2 FQNNGV. The CDR3 sequence is 12 residues long. Trimming pared 5 bases from V and 8 bases from J, leaving 10 bases between. CDR3 in DNA: TGTGCCAGCAGCATCACCCAGGACACCATATATTTT. Protein product: CASSITQDTIYF.

The chain employs TRBV2 and TRBJ1-1; 9 bases fit TRBD1. The V gene end was trimmed by 6 bases and the J gene end by 0 bases; junction bases not matched to a gene: 8. The germline gives CDR1 SNHLY, CDR2 FYNNEI. CDR3 length equals 16 residues. CDR3 residues: CASSPLRDRVNTEAFF. Written as DNA, the CDR3 is TGTGCCAGCAGCCCACTCCGGGACAGGGTGAACACTGAAGCTTTCTTT.

V is TRBV13 and J is TRBJ1-2, with D unclear. Germline lookup yields CDR1 PRHDT and CDR2 FYEKMQ (reference sequence). Trimming removed 0 bases from V and 5 bases from J, with 7 bases in between. The CDR3 is 13 amino acids. CDR3 DNA sequence: TGTGCCAGCAGCTTAGGCCCCGGGTATGGCTACACCTTC. Translation gives CASSLGPGYGYTF.

V usage is TRBV30 and J usage is TRBJ1-1; possible D gene TRBD1, 6 bases. Per germline, CDR1 GTSNPN and CDR2 SVGIG (reference sequence). CDR3 size: 12 residues. V was trimmed by 4 bases and J by 8 bases, leaving 14 bases between them. In DNA form, the CDR3 reads TGTGCCTGGACCAACACAGGGACCGAAGCTTTCTTT. The encoded protein is CAWTNTGTEAFF. Drawing the rest from reference TRBV30 and TRBJ1-1, the complete variable domain is SQTIHQWPATLVQPVGSPLSLECTVEGTSNPNLYWYRQAAGRGLQLLFYSVGIGQISSEVPQNLSASRPQDRQFILSSKKLLLSDSGFYLCAWTNTGTEAFFGQGTRLTVV.

This rearrangement joins TRBV7-9 to TRBJ1-4, with TRBD1 matching 7 bases. Germline V CDR1 and CDR2: SEHNR, FQNEAQ (reference sequence). The CDR3 is 15 amino acids. The V and J ends lost 5 bases and 4 bases, in that order; junction bases with no gene match: 7. In nucleotides, the CDR3 is TGTGCCAGCAGCCGGGGGACAGAGAGTAATGAAAAACTGTTTTTT. It translates to CASSRGTESNEKLFF.

The chain combines TRBV11-2 with TRBJ2-3; possibly TRBD1 for D (5 bases). Germline CDR1 is SGHAT and CDR2 is FQNNGV. The CDR3 is 16 residues long. V shed 6 bases and J shed 4 bases, with 20 bases lying between them. CDR3 sequence reads: CASRPTKGRVADTQYF. The CDR3 DNA reads as TGTGCCAGCAGGCCCACGAAGGGCAGGGTAGCAGATACGCAGTATTTT.

In its sample, this clone was seen a few times. V gene TRBV3-1 (or the pseudogene TRBV3-2) combines with J gene TRBJ1-6; D not resolved. Trimming took 1 base from V and 9 from J, leaving 4 bases between them. There are 12 residues in the CDR3. Germline V CDR1 and CDR2: LGHDT, YNNKEL (reference sequence). The CDR3 reads CASSQGSSPLHF. The CDR3 bases are TGTGCCAGCAGCCAAGGGAGTTCACCCCTCCACTTT.

The chain joins TRBV6-2 or TRBV6-3 to TRBJ2-2; the D gene is possibly TRBD2 (6 bases). V was pared by 6 bases and J by 2 bases, with 10 bases between. This CDR3 spans 14 amino acids. Germline-derived CDR1 and CDR2 are MNHEY and SVGEGT. The CDR3 loop reads CASSGTFNTGELFF. CDR3 sequence (DNA): TGTGCCAGCAGCGGGACTTTCAACACCGGGGAGCTGTTTTTT.

This chain uses TRBV11-2 with TRBJ2-5, with D tentatively TRBD2 (6 bases). Per the germline V gene, CDR1 is SGHAT and CDR2 is FQNNGV. CDR3 length equals 15 residues. V lost 1 base, J lost 4 bases, and 13 bases lay in between. The CDR3 DNA is TGTGCCAGCAGCTTAGTTACTGGAGGGGTAGAGACCCAGTACTTC. It yields the protein CASSLVTGGVETQYF.

This sequence joins TRBV9 and TRBJ1-6; 8 bases align to TRBD1. In germline, CDR1 is SGDLS, CDR2 YYNGEE. V lost 4 bases to trimming and J lost 3 bases; unmatched junction nucleotides: 12. The CDR3 is made up of 18 amino acids. The chain's CDR3 is CASSLTSGQGYYNSPLHF. Written as DNA, the CDR3 is TGTGCCAGCAGCCTGACCTCTGGACAGGGTTACTATAATTCACCCCTCCACTTT.

This chain uses TRBV29-1 with TRBJ1-1; D not certain. Per the germline V gene, CDR1 is SQVTM and CDR2 is ANQGSEA. CDR3 length: 12 amino acids. Deletions cut 6 bases from V and 0 bases from J, with 8 bases between. This CDR3 is CSVQHLNTEAFF. The CDR3 coding sequence is TGCAGCGTCCAACATCTGAACACTGAAGCTTTCTTT.

This clone has more than one count but fewer than ten. The V gene is TRBV2, the J gene TRBJ2-7; 9 nucleotides align to TRBD1. The CDR3 sequence is 15 residues long. V was clipped by 6 bases and J by 2 bases; unmatched bases: 8. CDR1 and CDR2 from the germline V gene are SNHLY and FYNNEI. CDR3 in amino acids: CASRLSRQGAYEQYF. As DNA, the CDR3 is TGTGCCAGCAGGCTGTCGCGACAGGGGGCCTACGAGCAGTACTTC.

V usage is TRBV5-8 and J usage is TRBJ1-1; TRBD1 might be the D (6 bases). Trimming removed 7 bases at V and 1 base at J, with 11 bases between. The CDR3 runs to 13 residues. CDR1 is SGHTS and CDR2 is YDEGEE in the germline V gene. The DNA for the CDR3 is TGTGCCAGCCACGTGGACAGGAACACTGAAGCTTTCTTT. Translation: CASHVDRNTEAFF.

The rearrangement uses TRBV30 and TRBJ2-4, with 7 bases fitting TRBD1. This CDR3 spans 15 amino acids. The germline gives CDR1 GTSNPN, CDR2 SVGIG (reference sequence). J was trimmed by 7 bases and V by 2 bases; bases with no gene match: 11. The CDR3 DNA is TGTGCCTGGAGTTTTCTCTCGACAGGGTCGAACATTCAGTACTTC. Translating it yields CAWSFLSTGSNIQYF.

This CDR3 reads CASSSAHRGIHYGYTF. CDR3 nucleotide sequence: TGTGCCAGCAGTTCGGCTCACAGGGGAATTCACTATGGCTACACCTTC. The chain uses TRBV6-5 and TRBJ1-2, with TRBD1 matching over 7 bases. From germline, CDR1 is MNHEY and CDR2 SVGAGI. The CDR3 extends over 16 amino acids. Trimming removed 4 bases from V and 3 bases from J; junction bases left unmatched: 11.